Listed below are T cell receptor beta chains from one sample, sequenced in a study of cytomegalovirus exposure and HLA in healthy donors. Clones were read by immunoSEQ multiplex PCR, and TCRdb kept only the in-frame ones, dropping some. This table holds some 140,000 clones, roughly nine tenths found once. Material: PBMCs. Receptors originate from a man younger than 35 in good health and CMV-seronegative. Each CDR3 is given with its conserved first and last residue. D genes are given only for firm matches. Not every row has a clone size; where given, it reads once, few, many or a size class.

D	V	size	J	DNA	CDR3
TRBD1	TRBV6-1	.	TRBJ2-5	TGTGCCAGCAACCGGAATCTTGGGACAGAAGAGACCCAGTACTTC	CASNRNLGTEETQYF
TRBD1	TRBV18	.	TRBJ1-1	TGTGCCAGCTCACCGAACAGGGGAGGCACTGAAGCTTTCTTT	CASSPNRGGTEAFF
.	TRBV25-1	few	TRBJ1-6	TGTGCCAGCAGTGAGGCACAGCTTAATTCACCCCTCCACTTT	CASSEAQLNSPLHF
TRBD2	TRBV7-8	.	TRBJ2-1	TGTGCCAGCAGCTTAGTAGGGCTAGCGGGGATCTCTTACAATGAGCAGTTCTTC	CASSLVGLAGISYNEQFF
.	TRBV12-2	.	TRBJ1-6	TGTGCAAGTCGCTTAGAGCTTTTCGAGAATAATTCACCCCTCCACTTT	CASRLELFENNSPLHF
.	TRBV7-2	.	TRBJ2-5	TGTGCCAGCAGCTTAGGGCCCCGGGGAATAATCCAAGAGACCCAGTACTTC	CASSLGPRGIIQETQYF
TRBD1	TRBV4-1	.	TRBJ1-3	TGCGCCAGCAGCCAAGAAGAGGGACAGGGATCCACCATATATTTT	CASSQEEGQGSTIYF
.	TRBV7-2	.	TRBJ2-7	TGTGCCAGCAGCTATGGACAGACTGGATATTACGAGCAGTACTTC	CASSYGQTGYYEQYF
.	TRBV28	.	TRBJ1-1	TGTGCCAGCAGTTCCCTAGGGGGGGGCGCGTCGGGCGACACTGAAGCTTTCTTT	CASSSLGGGASGDTEAFF
TRBD1	TRBV5-1	.	TRBJ1-6	TGCGCCAGCAGCTTGTTGGGACAGGGCGATTATTCACCCCTCCACTTT	CASSLLGQGDYSPLHF
.	TRBV6-5	.	TRBJ2-7	TGTGCCAGCAGTTACGCAGGGGTCTACTACGAGCAGTACTTC	CASSYAGVYYEQYF
TRBD2	TRBV4-1	.	TRBJ2-2	TGCGCCAGCAGCCAGACTAGCAGATTCACCGGGGAGCTGTTTTTT	CASSQTSRFTGELFF
.	TRBV28	.	TRBJ1-2	TGTGCCAGCAATTCCCATAACTATGGCTACACCTTC	CASNSHNYGYTF
.	TRBV7-8	.	TRBJ2-1	TGTGCCAGCAGCTTAGGCGGGACTGAGCAGTTCTTC	CASSLGGTEQFF
TRBD1	TRBV29-1	.	TRBJ1-2	TGCAGCGTTGGCAGACAGGGTATCGGCTACACCTTC	CSVGRQGIGYTF
.	TRBV29-1	once	TRBJ2-2	TGCAGCGTTTTCGTGGGGCCGCCCGGGGAGCTGTTTTTT	CSVFVGPPGELFF
.	TRBV6-5	once	TRBJ1-1	TGTATGAGCCTGGGCCCTGAAGCTTTCTTT	CMSLGPEAFF
TRBD1	TRBV4-2	.	TRBJ1-2	TGTGCCAGCAGTCCGGGACAGGGGACCTATGGCTACACCTTC	CASSPGQGTYGYTF
TRBD2	TRBV7-9	.	TRBJ2-7	TGTGCCAGCAGCTTTGGACAGGGCCGGACTAGCGGGATTTTCTACGAGCAGTACTTC	CASSFGQGRTSGIFYEQYF
TRBD1	TRBV5-1	.	TRBJ2-2	TGCGCCAGCAGCCGAGGGACAGGGAGAACCGGGGAGCTGTTTTTT	CASSRGTGRTGELFF
.	TRBV6-5	.	TRBJ2-5	TGTGCCAGCAGTTACTCCACCCTGGCTAGAGGAGAGACCCAGTACTTC	CASSYSTLARGETQYF
TRBD1	TRBV7-9	.	TRBJ2-3	TGTGCCAGCAGCTTACCGGACAGGGGAGATACGCAGTATTTT	CASSLPDRGDTQYF
.	TRBV2	.	TRBJ2-5	TGTGCCAGCAGTGCGGAACAGGGAGTAGGGACCCAGTACTTC	CASSAEQGVGTQYF
.	TRBV28	.	TRBJ2-6	TGTGCCAGCAAGGGGTCGTCGTCTGGGGCCAACGTCCTGACTTTC	CASKGSSSGANVLTF
.	TRBV2	.	TRBJ2-5	TGTGCCAGCAGCGCGACAGCGTGGCAAGAGACCCAGTACTTC	CASSATAWQETQYF
.	TRBV29-1	.	TRBJ2-1	TGCAGCGTTGAACAGATTACAGGTGAGCAGTTCTTC	CSVEQITGEQFF
TRBD1	TRBV5-1	.	TRBJ1-6	TGCGCCAGCAGCTATGACAGGGACTCACCCCTCCACTTT	CASSYDRDSPLHF
.	TRBV4-1	.	TRBJ1-5	TGCGCCAGCAGCCAAGACAGGGGAGATGGCAATCAGCCCCAGCATTTT	CASSQDRGDGNQPQHF
TRBD1	TRBV9	.	TRBJ2-5	TGTGCCAGCAGCCCAAAGGACAGGGAAGTGGAGACCCAGTACTTC	CASSPKDREVETQYF
TRBD2	TRBV11-3	.	TRBJ2-1	TGTGCCAGCAGCTCAGCGGGAGGCTCCTACAATGAGCAGTTCTTC	CASSSAGGSYNEQFF
.	TRBV27	.	TRBJ1-4	TGTGCCAGCAGTGCCGGGTTTCAGGGGGAAAAACTGTTTTTT	CASSAGFQGEKLFF
.	TRBV7-2	.	TRBJ2-7	TGTGCCAGCAGCTCCCCGTTCCCAGATTCCTACGAGCAGTACTTC	CASSSPFPDSYEQYF
TRBD2	TRBV9	.	TRBJ2-1	TGTGCCAGCAGCGACAAGGACGATACCCCGATAGCGGGAGTAACCTACAATGAGCAGTTCTTC	CASSDKDDTPIAGVTYNEQFF
TRBD1	TRBV6-5	.	TRBJ1-5	TGTGCCAGCAGTTACGGGACAGGGTTTAATCAGCCCCAGCATTTT	CASSYGTGFNQPQHF
TRBD2	TRBV4-3	few	TRBJ2-1	TGCGCCAGCAGCTCTACTAGCGGTAGCTCCTACAATGAGCAGTTCTTC	CASSSTSGSSYNEQFF
TRBD1	TRBV15	.	TRBJ2-5	TGTGCCACCAGCAGAACTAGGGACAGAGAAGAGACCCAGTACTTC	CATSRTRDREETQYF
.	TRBV19	.	TRBJ1-5	TGTGCCAGTAGTCCGCGGGGCGGGAATCAGCCCCAGCATTTT	CASSPRGGNQPQHF
.	TRBV5-8	.	TRBJ2-3	TGTGCCAGCAGCTGGAGGGTCCCAGCAGGTCGAACGCAGTATTTT	CASSWRVPAGRTQYF
TRBD1	TRBV11-2	.	TRBJ2-7	TGTGCCAGCAGCTTAGGGAAAGGGACAGGGAACTACGAGCAGTACTTC	CASSLGKGTGNYEQYF
TRBD1	TRBV4-3	once	TRBJ2-6	TGCGCCACTCAATTGGACAGGGTTGTATCTGGGGCCAACGTCCTGACTTTC	CATQLDRVVSGANVLTF
TRBD1	TRBV5-6	.	TRBJ1-2	TGTGCCAGCAGCCCCGGACAGGGCAACTATGGCTACACCTTC	CASSPGQGNYGYTF
TRBD2	TRBV7-2	.	TRBJ2-7	TGTGCCAGCAGCGGGAGGAGCGGGGGCCATGATCTGTACGAGCAGTACTTC	CASSGRSGGHDLYEQYF
.	TRBV27	once	TRBJ2-5	TGTGCCAGCAGTTTTTCCGCGGGGCCCGGGACCCAGTACTTC	CASSFSAGPGTQYF
.	TRBV15	.	TRBJ1-1	TGTGCCACCAGCGTAAGAAGGGGCGTATCCGCTGAAGCTTTCTTT	CATSVRRGVSAEAFF
TRBD1	TRBV10-1	.	TRBJ2-5	TGCGCCAGCGGCGGGACAGGACAAGAGACCCAGTACTTC	CASGGTGQETQYF
TRBD1	TRBV6-5	.	TRBJ2-5	TGTGCCAGCAGGACCCCAGGGGGCGCAGAGACCCAGTACTTC	CASRTPGGAETQYF
.	TRBV5-8	few	TRBJ1-2	TGTGCCAGCAGCTTGCTTTGGGAGCCCTTC	CASSLLWEPF
.	TRBV9	.	TRBJ2-3	TGTGCCAGCAGCGTAGGACAGAGCACAGATACGCAGTATTTT	CASSVGQSTDTQYF
.	TRBV5-1	.	TRBJ1-1	TGCGCCAGCAGCTTGGTGCCAGGCCGAGACACTGAAGCTTTCTTT	CASSLVPGRDTEAFF
TRBD2	TRBV19	.	TRBJ2-7	TGTGCCAGTAGTTTGGGGGGGTCCTACGAGCAGTACTTC	CASSLGGSYEQYF
.	TRBV2	once	TRBJ1-3	TGTGCCAGCAGTACTACCTCTGGAAACACCATATATTTT	CASSTTSGNTIYF
.	TRBV5-1	few	TRBJ1-1	TGCGCCAGCGCCCCCTACAGAGACACTGAAGCTTTCTTT	CASAPYRDTEAFF
.	TRBV6-4	.	TRBJ2-7	TGTGCCAGCAGTTACTCGCACGGGGATAGCTCCTACGAGCAGTACTTC	CASSYSHGDSSYEQYF
.	TRBV4-3	once	TRBJ2-7	TGCGCCAGCAGCCTCGGAGTCGTCGGAAGCGGAAGCTCCTACGAGCAGTACTTC	CASSLGVVGSGSSYEQYF
TRBD1	TRBV27	.	TRBJ1-5	TGTGCCAGCAGGCCCGGGACAGGGTCAGGTCAGCCCCAGCATTTT	CASRPGTGSGQPQHF
.	TRBV28	.	TRBJ1-5	TGTGCCAGCAGTGGGGGGGACCGTCGGTGGGGCCCCCAGCATTTT	CASSGGDRRWGPQHF
TRBD1	TRBV7-2	.	TRBJ1-2	TGTGCCAGCAGCTTTTGGGACAGGGACTATGGCTACACCTTC	CASSFWDRDYGYTF
TRBD1	TRBV30	.	TRBJ1-5	TGTGCCTGGAGGAACAGGGGGGGCAATCAGCCCCAGCATTTT	CAWRNRGGNQPQHF
TRBD1	TRBV5-8	.	TRBJ1-2	TGTGCCAGCAGCGCTCTGGACAGGGGATCGAACTATGGCTACACCTTC	CASSALDRGSNYGYTF
.	TRBV27	.	TRBJ2-7	TGTGCCAGCAGTTTACAGACAGCCCGGGAGCAGTACTTC	CASSLQTAREQYF